The 10 T cell receptor beta chains given below trace back to one sample, sequenced in a study of response to subunit inactivated influenza vaccine. TCRdb re-called the RT-PCR reads with MiXCR, one entry per CDR3 protein. Among about 610,000 distinct CDR3 sequences listed, around 13% were seen once. Sequences were derived from PBMCs from blood, sampled 12 days after vaccination. All receptors come from a man over 45 who received an inactivated influenza vaccine.

The rearrangement uses TRBV20-1 and TRBJ2-1; 8 bases line up with TRBD1. Trimming removed 5 bases from V and 5 bases from J; junction bases left unmatched: 8. The germline CDR1 and CDR2 sequences are DFQATT and SNEGSKA (reference sequence). The CDR3 contains 14 residues. The CDR3 protein is CSASEDRANNEQFF. CDR3 in DNA: TGCAGTGCTTCCGAGGACAGGGCTAACAATGAGCAGTTCTTC.

This clonotype was recorded at least ten times. The rearrangement uses TRBV10-3 and TRBJ2-1, with 9 bases that match TRBD1. The CDR3 runs to 13 residues. Germline V gene lookup returns CDR1 ENHRY and CDR2 SYGVKD. V shed 6 bases and J 8 bases; nucleotides not matched to a gene: 5. The CDR3 here is CAIRGTGKDEQFF. CDR3 DNA sequence: TGTGCCATCAGGGGGACAGGGAAGGATGAGCAGTTCTTC.

The chain is built from TRBV28 and TRBJ2-7; 8 bases fit TRBD2. Trimming removed 6 bases from V and 1 base from J; junction bases left unmatched: 2. Germline values: CDR1 MDHEN, CDR2 SYDVKM. The CDR3 runs 13 residues. CDR3 DNA sequence: TGTGCCAGCAGGGCTAGCGGGTCCTACGAGCAGTACTTC. It yields the protein CASRASGSYEQYF.

This clonotype was counted only a few times. The V gene is TRBV7-2, the J gene TRBJ2-1, with unresolved D. The CDR3 sequence is 16 residues long. Trimming shortened V by 1 base and J by 2 bases, and 12 bases separated the two germline ends. The germline gives CDR1 SGHTA, CDR2 FQGNSA. The CDR3 DNA sequence: TGTGCCAGCAGCTTAGAGGGAACCACCGCCTACAATGAGCAGTTCTTC. This gives the protein CASSLEGTTAYNEQFF.

This clonotype was found a few times. The V call is TRBV15, the J call TRBJ1-2; a weak D match, TRBD1 (6 bases). This CDR3 comprises 15 residues. Germline CDR1 reads LNHNV; CDR2 reads YYDKDF (reference sequence). The V end lost 0 bases, the J end lost 0 bases, and 8 bases lay between the germline ends. The DNA of the CDR3 is TGTGCCACCAGCAGAGAAAACAGGGCTAACTATGGCTACACCTTC. Translating it yields CATSRENRANYGYTF.

This clonotype was seen a few times. This chain joins TRBV6-2 or TRBV6-3 and TRBJ2-7; D may match TRBD1 or TRBD2 (6 bases each). Germline V gene data show CDR1 as MNHEY and CDR2 as SVGEGT. The CDR3 has 16 amino acids. Trimming took 6 bases from V and 0 from J, leaving 18 bases between them. The CDR3 reads CASSQPGQAGSYEQYF. Written as DNA, the CDR3 is TGTGCCAGCAGCCAACCGGGACAAGCGGGCTCCTACGAGCAGTACTTC.

This clonotype was observed many times. The rearrangement uses TRBV29-1 and TRBJ2-3; tentative D call: TRBD2 (7 bases). V was clipped by 7 bases and J by 2 bases, with 16 bases between them. The CDR3 loop spans 14 amino acids. The germline V gene encodes CDR1 SQVTM and CDR2 ANQGSEA. The CDR3 loop reads CSAREGGLTDTQYF. In DNA, the CDR3 is TGCAGCGCCCGTGAGGGGGGGCTCACAGATACGCAGTATTTT.

CDR3 nucleotides: TGCAGCGTTGTTTCACAGGGGCAGGGAAAGCAGTACTTC. It is translated as CSVVSQGQGKQYF. The chain joins TRBV29-1 to TRBJ2-7, with TRBD1 identical over 7 bases. The CDR3 is 13 amino acids. CDR1 and CDR2 from the germline V gene are SQVTM and ANQGSEA. Trimming cost V 4 bases and J 8 bases; bases outside gene matches: 11.

The chain has TRBV6-1 and TRBJ1-1; D is undetermined. The V end was cut by 7 bases, the J end by 1 base, with 16 bases between. This CDR3 comprises 15 residues. From germline, CDR1 is MNHNS and CDR2 SASEGT. As DNA, the CDR3 is TGTGCCAGCACCCCCCGGGCCGGTGGGAACACTGAAGCTTTCTTT. Protein sequence: CASTPRAGGNTEAFF.

This chain joins TRBV7-8 and TRBJ2-6; 9 bases map to TRBD1. Germline V lookup: CDR1 SGHVS, CDR2 FQNEAQ. J gave up 4 bases and V 8 bases, and 9 bases lay outside the gene matches. The length of the CDR3 is 16 residues. Written as DNA, the CDR3 is TGTGCCAGCTACCGGGACAGGGCTGCCGGGGCCAACGTCCTGACTTTC. Translating gives CASYRDRAAGANVLTF.